The 20 T cell receptor beta chains in this list originate from one sample, sequenced in a study of blood T cell repertoires in COVID-19. Here immunoSEQ multiplex PCR was the method, and the copy in TCRdb shows in-frame clones only, minus some. The table shows approximately 280,000 clones, with just under 90% occurring only once. The sequenced material came from PBMCs or T cells enriched from blood (not recorded which). The origin of the receptors is an older woman who had recovered from COVID-19.

This clone showed up just once. The chain combines TRBV5-1 with TRBJ2-7, with D possibly matching TRBD2 (6 bases). The CDR3 has 11 amino acids. V was cut by 7 bases and J by 7 bases, with 12 bases left in between. The germline CDR1 and CDR2 sequences are SGHRS and YFSETQ. In nucleotides, the CDR3 is TGCGCCAGCCGCCTAGCGTCGGAGCAGTACTTC. Protein product: CASRLASEQYF.

This clone was picked up a small number of times. The chain uses TRBV10-2 and TRBJ1-2; maybe TRBD1 (5 bases). Trimming cost V 4 bases and J 2 bases, with 11 bases left between them. This CDR3 spans 14 amino acids. Germline V gene data show CDR1 as WSHSY and CDR2 as SAAADI. As DNA, the CDR3 is TGCGCCAGCAGTGGGTTAACAGGAAACTATGGCTACACCTTC. Amino acids: CASSGLTGNYGYTF.

The rearrangement joins TRBV5-4 to TRBJ1-2; a possible D gene is TRBD1 (5 bases). Trimming removed 7 bases at V and 0 bases at J, with 13 bases between. Looked up from germline, CDR1 is SGHNT and CDR2 is YYREEE (reference sequence). The CDR3 loop spans 14 amino acids. CDR3: CASLGTGANYGYTF. In nucleotides, the CDR3 is TGTGCCAGCCTAGGGACGGGAGCTAACTATGGCTACACCTTC. Full variable domain (remainder filled in from reference TRBV5-4 and TRBJ1-2): ETGVTQSPTHLIKTRGQQVTLRCSSQSGHNTVSWYQQALGQGPQFIFQYYREEENGRGNFPPRFSGLQFPNYSSELNVNALELDDSALYLCASLGTGANYGYTFGSGTRLTVV.

The chain uses TRBV19 and TRBJ1-4, with TRBD1 matching 10 bases. Unmatched junction bases numbered 5, after V lost 4 bases and J lost 6 bases. The CDR3 contains 15 residues. The germline gives CDR1 LNHDA, CDR2 SQIVND (reference sequence). The CDR3 region has the DNA TGTGCCAGTAGTAGACAGGGGGCCGAAGATGAAAAACTGTTTTTT. Translated: CASSRQGAEDEKLFF.

The chain recombines TRBV5-8 with TRBJ1-1; D perhaps matches TRBD1 (5 bases). CDR1 is SGHTS and CDR2 is YDEGEE in the germline V gene. This CDR3 has 14 residues. V lost 0 bases to trimming and J lost 4 bases, with 10 bases between them. The CDR3 bases are TGTGCCAGCAGCTTGGAGGGGTCGTCCACTGAAGCTTTCTTT. Protein: CASSLEGSSTEAFF.

The rearrangement uses TRBV4-1 and TRBJ2-7; TRBD2 matches at 11 bases. V was pared by 2 bases and J by 3 bases, with 3 bases of the junction left unmatched. CDR3 length: 15 residues. Germline V gene data show CDR1 as MGHRA and CDR2 as YSYEKL. This chain's CDR3 is CASSQTGTSGYEQYF. The CDR3 region has the DNA TGCGCCAGCAGCCAAACCGGGACTAGCGGCTACGAGCAGTACTTC.

V gene TRBV28 combines with J gene TRBJ1-4; 8 bases match TRBD1. V trimming: 6 bases; J trimming: 1 base; junction bases outside the gene matches: 7. Germline-derived CDR1 and CDR2 are MDHEN and SYDVKM. The CDR3 loop spans 16 amino acids. The CDR3 DNA reads TGTGCCAGCAGCCCGGAACAGGGGGGAACTAATGAAAAACTGTTTTTT. Amino acids: CASSPEQGGTNEKLFF.

The V gene is TRBV7-3, the J gene TRBJ2-2; TRBD2 matches 11 bases. Germline values: CDR1 SGHTA, CDR2 FQGTGA. The CDR3 consists of 16 residues. V shed 4 bases, J shed 1 base, and the junction held 2 bases outside the gene matches. The CDR3 region has the DNA TGTGCCAGCAGCTCCGGACTAGCGGGGAACACCGGGGAGCTGTTTTTT. Translating gives CASSSGLAGNTGELFF. Supplemented by reference TRBV7-3 and TRBJ2-2, the full variable domain reads GAGVSQTPSNKVTEKGKYVELRCDPISGHTALYWYRQSLGQGPEFLIYFQGTGAADDSGLPNDRFFAVRPEGSVSTLKIQRTERGDSAVYLCASSSGLAGNTGELFFGEGSRLTVL.

A word on this clone: The junction departs from germline at one end; a sequencing error may be responsible. The chain is built from TRBV5-1 and TRBJ1-1; weak D call: TRBD1 (5 bases). From germline, CDR1 is SGHRS and CDR2 YFSETQ. This CDR3 spans 13 amino acids. The CDR3 nucleotides are TGCGTCAGCAGCGGCGGGACCTTCACTGAAGCTTTCTTT. Translated: CVSSGGTFTEAFF.

This clone was detected only once. V is TRBV19 and J is TRBJ2-1; tentatively, D is TRBD1 (6 bases). The ends were cut back, 3 bases at V and 3 bases at J, with 21 bases in the middle. The CDR3 sequence is 18 residues long. Germline V gene sequence: CDR1 LNHDA, CDR2 SQIVND (reference sequence). DNA of the CDR3: TGTGCCAGTAGTATGTTTCGACAGGCGTATTTGTTCTACAATGAGCAGTTCTTC. This translates into CASSMFRQAYLFYNEQFF.

The gene calls are TRBV28 and TRBJ1-1, with D maybe TRBD1 (6 bases). V was clipped by 10 bases and J by 1 base, with 19 bases between them. CDR1 is MDHEN and CDR2 is SYDVKM in the germline V gene. The CDR3 runs 15 residues. The CDR3 is CATLPGGLTNTEAFF. For the CDR3, the DNA is TGTGCCACCCTCCCCGGGGGGCTAACGAACACTGAAGCTTTCTTT.

CDR3 DNA sequence: TGTGCCAGCTCACAGGGACAGGGTAATCAGCCCCAGCATTTT. Encoded protein: CASSQGQGNQPQHF. The V and J genes are TRBV18 and TRBJ1-5; 9 bases line up with TRBD1. Trimming removed 4 bases from V and 4 bases from J; junction bases left unmatched: 2. This CDR3 is built from 14 residues. In germline, CDR1 is KGHSH, CDR2 LQKENI.

The V gene is TRBV4-2, the J gene TRBJ2-2, with TRBD2 matching 9 bases. The V gene end was trimmed by 0 bases and the J gene end by 1 base; junction bases not matched to a gene: 6. In germline, CDR1 is LGHNA, CDR2 YNFKEQ. The CDR3 runs to 18 residues. The DNA of the CDR3 is TGTGCCAGCAGCCAAGATATAGCGGGGGCCATGAACACCGGGGAGCTGTTTTTT. Translated, it gives CASSQDIAGAMNTGELFF.

This clone was seen more than once but under ten times. This chain uses TRBV5-1 with TRBJ2-7; TRBD1 matches at 7 bases. The trim removed 1 base at V and 3 bases at J, leaving 7 bases unmatched. CDR1 is SGHRS and CDR2 is YFSETQ in the germline V gene. The CDR3 sequence is 15 residues long. The chain's CDR3 is CASSLTRDSLYEQYF. The CDR3 nucleotides are TGCGCCAGCAGCTTGACCCGGGACAGCCTCTACGAGCAGTACTTC.

The chain combines TRBV7-9 with TRBJ1-1; 8 nucleotides match TRBD1. This CDR3 has 15 residues. Germline loops: CDR1 SEHNR, CDR2 FQNEAQ (reference sequence). With 2 bases clipped from V and 7 bases from J, the junction kept 9 bases outside the gene matches. CDR3 loop: CASSLFSTGADEAFF. The CDR3 DNA reads TGTGCCAGCAGCTTATTTTCGACAGGGGCCGATGAAGCTTTCTTT.

The CDR3 DNA is TGTGCCAGCAGCTCAGCCGCTAGGCGGGAGACCCAGTACTTC. Translated, it gives CASSSAARRETQYF. This chain joins TRBV7-9 and TRBJ2-5, with no clear D. Germline loops: CDR1 SEHNR, CDR2 FQNEAQ (reference sequence). Trimming took off 4 bases at V and 5 bases at J, with 14 bases between the two ends. This CDR3 comprises 14 residues.

The chain is built from TRBV30 and TRBJ1-4; no definite D call. Trimming removed 2 bases at V and 0 bases at J, with 10 bases between. Germline V gene sequence: CDR1 GTSNPN, CDR2 SVGIG (reference sequence). CDR3 size: 15 residues. The CDR3 protein is CAWSTPVTTNEKLFF. CDR3 nucleotide sequence: TGTGCCTGGAGTACACCCGTAACAACTAATGAAAAACTGTTTTTT.

CDR3 bases: TGTGCCAGCAGCTCAGGACTAGCGGGAGGCGGGGGTGAGCAGTTCTTC. Its protein product is CASSSGLAGGGGEQFF. The J gene is TRBJ2-1, the V gene TRBV11-2; TRBD2 aligns across 14 bases. J lost 9 bases, V lost 4 bases, and 8 bases had no gene match. Germline V gives CDR1 SGHAT, CDR2 FQNNGV. The CDR3 spans 16 residues.

This chain links TRBV28 with TRBJ2-2, with D possibly TRBD1 on 5 matching bases. The CDR3 has 15 residues. V was trimmed by 7 bases and J by 4 bases, leaving 16 bases between them. The germline CDR1 and CDR2 sequences are MDHEN and SYDVKM. CDR3 coding DNA: TGTGCCAGCATCCACGGGCAGGGTCTCACCGGGGAGCTGTTTTTT. Its protein product is CASIHGQGLTGELFF.

This chain links TRBV4-1 with TRBJ2-7; the D gene is possibly TRBD1 (5 bases). Germline CDR1 is MGHRA and CDR2 is YSYEKL. The CDR3 extends over 13 amino acids. Trimming shortened V by 1 base and J by 4 bases, and 8 bases separated the two germline ends. In DNA, the CDR3 is TGCGCCAGCAGCCAAGCCCAGGGATACGAGCAGTACTTC. Its protein is CASSQAQGYEQYF.